This T cell receptor (beta chain) was profiled in a study of shared clonotypes between healthy human individuals. The sorted-subset replicate PCRs were given 150 to 200 ng DNA, which is approximately 30,000 T cell genomes. Data came from immunoSEQ multiplex PCR; TCRdb stores just in-frame clones and leaves some out. Among 600,000 to 750,000 clones listed, 72% were seen once. The specimen sequenced was memory CD4+ T cells sorted from blood. Stated subset: CD45RA-negative fraction. The clonotype was recovered from a woman aged 30 to 39 in good health.

DNA of the CDR3: TGCGCCAGCAGCTTGGGGACAGAACCCCAAGAGACCCAGTACTTC. This gives the protein CASSLGTEPQETQYF. The chain couples TRBV5-1 to TRBJ2-5; tentative D call: TRBD1 (6 bases). Trimming cost V 0 bases and J 1 base, with 10 bases left between them. This CDR3 comprises 15 residues. CDR1 and CDR2 from the germline V gene are SGHRS and YFSETQ.